These 6 T cell receptor beta chains share one sample of origin, sequenced in a study of early T cells in non-severe SARS-CoV-2 infection (dated by TCRdb to the early 2020s). The receptor library was made with 5' RACE. Instrument used: NextSeq 500. Using fastp at Q25 and MiXCR, TCRdb reprocessed the public reads and kept productive beta chains. Identical CDR3 proteins give one entry, which carries the most common genes and DNA. The sample table holds approximately 71,000 distinct CDR3 sequences, of which 12% to 15% were seen once. The ten top clones hold over 12% of the sample. Material: whole blood. The receptors come from an adult who was a healthcare worker with PCR-confirmed SARS-CoV-2 infection or an uninfected control (not recorded which).

This clonotype has only a few counts. The V and J genes are TRBV7-2 and TRBJ2-1; D unclear. V lost 1 base and J 7 bases, leaving 11 bases between the germline ends. This CDR3 is built from 14 residues. CDR1 is SGHTA, CDR2 FQGNSA, per germline. The chain's CDR3 is CASSLDRAVNEQFF. CDR3 coding DNA: TGTGCCAGCAGCTTAGATAGGGCGGTAAATGAGCAGTTCTTC.

This clonotype was detected ten times or more. This chain connects TRBV6-4 to TRBJ2-2; no definite D call. V lost 2 bases to trimming and J lost 9 bases, with 10 bases between them. The CDR3 consists of 13 residues. Germline lookup yields CDR1 MRHNA and CDR2 SNTAGT. The CDR3 reads CASSDPPHRELFF. The CDR3 bases are TGTGCCAGCAGTGACCCCCCACACCGGGAGCTGTTTTTT.

About this clonotype itself: A much more abundant neighbour one base away suggests this may be a read error. The chain links TRBV5-1 to TRBJ1-6; D unresolved. Germline CDR1 is SGHRS and CDR2 is YFSETQ. The CDR3 length is 15 residues. CDR3 sequence reads: CASSLNRQGDSPPHF. CDR3 in DNA: TGCGCCAGCAGCTTAAATCGGCAAGGAGATTCACCCCCCCACTTT.

This clonotype was detected once. CDR3 region: CASSETSGGHRYNEQFF. The CDR3 region has the DNA TGTGCCAGCAGTGAAACTAGCGGGGGGCACAGATACAATGAGCAGTTCTTC. V and J are TRBV2 and TRBJ2-1, with 12 bases lining up with TRBD2. Germline V lookup: CDR1 SNHLY, CDR2 FYNNEI. V lost 2 bases, J lost 4 bases, and 6 bases stayed unmatched. The CDR3 covers 17 residues.

The CDR3 region has the DNA TGTGCCAGCAGCCAAAGGGCCCATAGGCCAGATACGCAGTATTTT. Its protein product is CASSQRAHRPDTQYF. The chain couples TRBV7-2 to TRBJ2-3; D gene ambiguous. With 5 bases removed from V and 4 bases from J, the gap between germline ends came to 16 bases. Germline-derived CDR1 and CDR2 are SGHTA and FQGNSA. The CDR3 has 15 amino acids. Together with reference TRBV7-2 and TRBJ2-3, the CDR3 gives the full variable domain: GAGVSQSPSNKVTEKGKDVELRCDPISGHTALYWYRQSLGQGLEFLIYFQGNSAPDKSGLPSDRFSAERTGGSVSTLTIQRTQQEDSAVYLCASSQRAHRPDTQYFGPGTRLTVL.

The chain uses TRBV21-1 and TRBJ2-1; the D call in the table, TRBD1, was not verified against the DNA. TRBV21-1 is an annotated pseudogene. The CDR3 spans 17 residues. CDR3 coding DNA: TGTGCCAGCAGCAAAAACCGGCGAAAGGCAGGGTACAATGAGCAGTTCTTC. Protein sequence: CASSKNRRKAGYNEQFF.